This T cell receptor (beta chain) was sequenced in a study of cytomegalovirus exposure and HLA in healthy donors. With regard to this clone: Its antigen is as yet unknown.

60 Vbeta and 13 Jbeta primers were used in PCR. Measured with immunoSEQ multiplex PCR; TCRdb has only the in-frame clones, and not every one. The top ten hold 0.7% of the sample, which has around 120,000 clones, around 86% seen once. Trimming stripped 3 bases from V and 5 bases from J, with 16 bases between. Germline loops: CDR1 MNHEY, CDR2 SMNVEV (reference sequence). The CDR3 length is 15 residues. Study conclusions and caveats: In all likelihood, a cluster of highly shared sequence variants was a sequencing artifact.

Specimen: PBMCs. V and J are TRBV27 and TRBJ2-5; D might be TRBD1 (6 bases). The receptor comes from a man aged 18 to 29 in good health and CMV-seronegative. CDR3 coding DNA: TGTGCCAGCAGTTTTGCGACAGGATTCTGGGAGACCCAGTACTTC. Protein product: CASSFATGFWETQYF.